This TCR beta chain is drawn from a study of metastatic and nonmetastatic thyroid tumors. In the study overall: The authors compared repertoires across blood and tumor or nodule tissue from malignant and benign thyroid patients.

TCRdb re-called the PCR reads through MiXCR. This table holds approximately 30,000 clones, 15% to 20% found once. No patient received treatment before thyroid surgery. This clone was counted many times. Per the germline V gene, CDR1 is MNHEY and CDR2 is SVGAGI. CDR3 size: 15 residues. With 0 bases removed from V and 2 bases from J, the gap between germline ends came to 9 bases. The source is a female donor with papillary thyroid cancer or a benign thyroid nodule (not recorded which). Some clones in this sample may be carry-over from other donors' samples. The J gene is TRBJ2-3, the V gene TRBV6-5, with unresolved D. The source material was blood. The CDR3 coding sequence is TGTGCCAGCAGTTACTCCGCCACAACCACAGATACGCAGTATTTT. Amino acids: CASSYSATTTDTQYF.